Sequencing of this T cell receptor beta chain was carried out in a study of T cell clonality in common variable immunodeficiency. This CDR3 has 15 amino acids. Germline V gene sequence: CDR1 MNHNS, CDR2 SASEGT. V gave up 4 bases and J gave up 3 bases, with 13 bases separating them. CVID subjects had received replacement immunoglobulin for at least one year. Each donor provided roughly 4.5 to 8.5 ml of heparinized whole blood. Study-wide points: T cell subpopulation sequencing would be needed to explain CVID clonality. Fewer deletions and N-nucleotide insertions were reportedly seen in common variable immunodeficiency TCR beta sequences.

Only in-frame clones appear in the TCRdb table, and some are missing; sequencing was by immunoSEQ multiplex PCR. This set yields roughly 40,000 clones and no singletons; the top ten hold under 6.5%. Of note for this clone: Its antigen remains unknown. The CDR3 end falls 3 residues outside the read, so it is completed with the germline J gene.

The V and J genes are TRBV6-1 and TRBJ1-5, with D possibly being TRBD1 (6 bases). The sample taken for sequencing was peripheral blood mononuclear cells. The origin of this receptor is a human donor with common variable immunodeficiency. The CDR3 reads CASSVGGANNQPQHF. The part of the CDR3 DNA that was read is TGTGCCAGCAGTGTTGGGGGGGCGAACAATCAGCCC.